This T cell receptor (beta chain) comes out of a study of blood T cell repertoires in COVID-19 (TCRdb year 2020). Notes on the research overall: Samples covering the acute and convalescent phases of COVID-19 were provided by collaborators in the United States, Italy and Spain. The prospective study material was composed of cDNA or gDNA derived from T cells, B-cell-depleted T cells, or PBMCs. Subjects who had been exposed to COVID-19, were actively infected with it, or had recovered from it provided the deeply sampled blood TCRbeta repertoires that made up the dataset. The repertoires were released in a freely available public database meant as a resource for research on the immune response to SARS-CoV-2. The samples were drawn from two sources: the first 160 participants of the ongoing ImmuneRACE study, and 950 to 1,500 subjects contributed by 6 global collaborators. Nearly every sample came with metadata listing a de-identified subject ID, COVID-19 status, age in years and sex. Where available, HLA class I and class II types were taken from metadata supplied by the sample provider and were not determined by assay-based typing.

Collaborating institutions collected whole blood in K2EDTA tubes following their own protocols. For TCRbeta analysis, collaborators shipped samples as frozen whole blood, isolated PBMCs, or DNA extracted from either of those sample types. This clone is a singleton in its sample. There is no known antigen for this receptor. Base qualities are not recorded, but no much larger clone differs from it by a single base. What the authors observed across the whole study: The amount of clinical and demographic metadata varied by source and participant and was provided uncurated.

TCRbeta CDR3 regions were amplified from genomic DNA by means of the immunoSEQ Assay, a bias-controlled multiplex PCR. The study's processing was this. The number of nucleated cells in each sample was estimated by amplification of reference gene primers within the assay. To quantify the absolute abundance of each unique TCRbeta CDR3 rearrangement, sequence reads were collapsed and filtered. For each sample, productive Simpson clonality was calculated as the square root of Simpson's diversity index over productive rearrangements. In its TCRdb copy, this immuneACCESS table keeps in-frame sequences only and misses some clones. Where compared with another copy, unresolved V genes explain less than half of these, and the others have no known cause. V, J and clone size derive from that table, while D and trimming were established from the DNA sequence. The sample profile shows around 140,000 clones; roughly 89% of them were found once. The ten top clones hold about 1.6% of the sample.

Its CDR3 holds 15 amino acids, cysteine through phenylalanine. Only CDR3 DNA is held: 45 bases, read in frame from base 1. CDR1 and CDR2 are drawn from the germline V gene: SGHVS, FQNEAQ. The trim is 5 bases for V and 1 base for J, with a gap of 14 bases between the germline ends. The sample was peripheral blood. The clonotype was recovered from a human donor in a cohort sampled during active COVID-19. In this chain, TRBV7-8 is recombined with TRBJ1-1; a weak D assignment points to TRBD1 (5 bases agree). DNA sequence: TGTGCCAGCAGCGCCCGTGGGGCTCCGAACACTGAAGCTTTCTTT. It specifies CASSARGAPNTEAFF.